This T cell receptor (beta chain) was captured in a study of molecular identifiers for immune sequencing clone quantification. This clonotype appeared many times. TCRdb called the PCR reads again in MiXCR, with one record for every CDR3 protein. The sample has more than 60,000 distinct CDR3 sequences, 15% to 20% seen once. The length of the CDR3 is 14 residues. Germline lookup yields CDR1 MNHEY and CDR2 SVGAGI. With V trimmed by 4 bases and J by 5 bases, 6 bases remained unmatched. The material sequenced was naive CD8+ T cells from blood, with Jurkat cell RNA spiked in. Documented subset: FACS-sorted CD8+CD4-CCR7+CD45RA+ naive T cells. The chain combines TRBV6-5 with TRBJ1-2, with 8 bases lining up with TRBD1. The clonotype originates from a human donor in good health. Some libraries in this study had Jurkat cell RNA spiked in. The CDR3 here is CASSSGQGLYGYTF. The CDR3 bases are TGTGCCAGCAGTTCCGGACAGGGACTGTATGGCTACACCTTC.